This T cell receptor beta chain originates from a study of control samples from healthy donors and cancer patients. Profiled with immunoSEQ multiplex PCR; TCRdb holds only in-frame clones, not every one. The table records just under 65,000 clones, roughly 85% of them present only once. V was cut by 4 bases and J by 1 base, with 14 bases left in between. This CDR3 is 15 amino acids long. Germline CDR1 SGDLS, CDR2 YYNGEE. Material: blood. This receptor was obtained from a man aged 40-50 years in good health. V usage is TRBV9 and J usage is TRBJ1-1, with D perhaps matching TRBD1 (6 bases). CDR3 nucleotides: TGTGCCAGCAGCCCCCCGGGACATTCGAACACTGAAGCTTTCTTT. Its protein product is CASSPPGHSNTEAFF.